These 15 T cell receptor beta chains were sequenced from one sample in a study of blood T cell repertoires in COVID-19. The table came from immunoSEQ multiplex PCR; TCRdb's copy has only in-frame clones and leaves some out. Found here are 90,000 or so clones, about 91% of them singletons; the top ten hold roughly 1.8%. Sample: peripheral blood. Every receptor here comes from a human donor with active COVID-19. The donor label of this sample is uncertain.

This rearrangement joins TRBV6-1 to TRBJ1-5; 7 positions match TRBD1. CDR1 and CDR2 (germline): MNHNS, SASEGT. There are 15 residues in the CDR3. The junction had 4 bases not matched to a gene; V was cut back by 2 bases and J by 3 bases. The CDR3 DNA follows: TGTGCCAGCAGTGAACAGGGGACAGTCAATCAGCCCCAGCATTTT. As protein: CASSEQGTVNQPQHF.

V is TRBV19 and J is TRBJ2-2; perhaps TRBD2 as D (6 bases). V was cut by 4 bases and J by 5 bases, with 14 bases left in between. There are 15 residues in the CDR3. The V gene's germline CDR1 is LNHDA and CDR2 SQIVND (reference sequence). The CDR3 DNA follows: TGTGCCAGTAGTAGCGGGACGGGGCTTACCGGGGAGCTGTTTTTT. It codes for CASSSGTGLTGELFF.

As DNA, the CDR3 is TGTGCCAGCAGTCGCGGACAGGATGGCTACACCTTC. It translates to CASSRGQDGYTF. This chain connects TRBV6-5 to TRBJ1-2; 7 bases line up with TRBD1. The CDR3 consists of 12 residues. Germline V lookup: CDR1 MNHEY, CDR2 SVGAGI. Unmatched junction bases numbered 3, after V lost 5 bases and J lost 6 bases.

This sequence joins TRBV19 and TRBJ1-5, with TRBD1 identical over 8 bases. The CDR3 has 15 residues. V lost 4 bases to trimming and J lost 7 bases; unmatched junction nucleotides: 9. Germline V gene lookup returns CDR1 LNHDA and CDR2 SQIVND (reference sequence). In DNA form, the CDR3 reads TGTGCCAGTAGTAGTCTGGACAGGGAATTCCAGCCCCAGCATTTT. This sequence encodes CASSSLDREFQPQHF.

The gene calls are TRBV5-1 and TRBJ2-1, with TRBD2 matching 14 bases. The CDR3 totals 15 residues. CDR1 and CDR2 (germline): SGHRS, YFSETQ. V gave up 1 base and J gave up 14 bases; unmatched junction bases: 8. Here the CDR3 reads CASSLQTSGGALEFF. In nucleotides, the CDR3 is TGCGCCAGCAGCTTGCAGACTAGCGGGGGGGCCCTGGAGTTCTTC.

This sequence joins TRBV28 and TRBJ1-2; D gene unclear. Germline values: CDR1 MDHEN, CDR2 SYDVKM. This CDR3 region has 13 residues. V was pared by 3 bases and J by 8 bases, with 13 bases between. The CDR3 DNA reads TGTGCCAGCAGTTTGAGGGCCTACCGAGGCTACACCTTC. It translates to CASSLRAYRGYTF.

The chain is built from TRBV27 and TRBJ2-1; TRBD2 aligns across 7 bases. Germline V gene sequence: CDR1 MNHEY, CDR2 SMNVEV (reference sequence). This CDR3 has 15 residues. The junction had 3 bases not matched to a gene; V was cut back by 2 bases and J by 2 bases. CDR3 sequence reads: CASSLSRGAYNEQFF. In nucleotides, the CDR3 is TGTGCCAGCAGTTTAAGCCGGGGGGCCTACAATGAGCAGTTCTTC.

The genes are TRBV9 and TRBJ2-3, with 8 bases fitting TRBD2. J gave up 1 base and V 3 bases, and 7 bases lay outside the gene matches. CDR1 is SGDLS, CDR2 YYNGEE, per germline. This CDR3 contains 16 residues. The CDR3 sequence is CASSAWGSGGTDTQYF. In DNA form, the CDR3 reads TGTGCCAGCAGCGCCTGGGGTAGCGGGGGCACAGATACGCAGTATTTT.

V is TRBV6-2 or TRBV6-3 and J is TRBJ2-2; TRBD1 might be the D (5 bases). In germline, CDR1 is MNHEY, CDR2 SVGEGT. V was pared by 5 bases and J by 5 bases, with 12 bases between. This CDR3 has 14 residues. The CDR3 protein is CASSKDSPTGELFF. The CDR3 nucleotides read TGTGCCAGCAGTAAAGACAGCCCTACCGGGGAGCTGTTTTTT.

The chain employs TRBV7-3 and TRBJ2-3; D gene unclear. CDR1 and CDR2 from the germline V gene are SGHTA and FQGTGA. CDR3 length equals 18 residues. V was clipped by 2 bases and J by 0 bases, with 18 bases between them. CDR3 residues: CASSLSPRGLSSTDTQYF. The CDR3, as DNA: TGTGCCAGCAGCTTATCGCCCCGAGGTCTGTCTAGCACAGATACGCAGTATTTT. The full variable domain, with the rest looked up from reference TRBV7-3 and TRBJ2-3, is GAGVSQTPSNKVTEKGKYVELRCDPISGHTALYWYRQSLGQGPEFLIYFQGTGAADDSGLPNDRFFAVRPEGSVSTLKIQRTERGDSAVYLCASSLSPRGLSSTDTQYFGPGTRLTVL.

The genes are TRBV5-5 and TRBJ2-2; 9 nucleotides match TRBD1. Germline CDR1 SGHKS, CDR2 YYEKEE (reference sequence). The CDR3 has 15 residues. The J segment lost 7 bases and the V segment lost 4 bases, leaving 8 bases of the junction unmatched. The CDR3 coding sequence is TGTGCCAGCAGCATTACAGGGGGCGCAGGCGGGGAGCTGTTTTTT. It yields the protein CASSITGGAGGELFF.

CDR3 sequence (DNA): TGTGCCAGCAGCTTAGGCGAGGGAGGGCTGGTTGGGGCCAACGTCCTGACTTTC. This codes for CASSLGEGGLVGANVLTF. The J gene is TRBJ2-6, the V gene TRBV13; 7 bases map to TRBD2. Germline V gene data show CDR1 as PRHDT and CDR2 as FYEKMQ (reference sequence). V was pared by 0 bases and J by 3 bases, with 8 bases of the junction left unmatched. The CDR3 loop spans 18 amino acids.

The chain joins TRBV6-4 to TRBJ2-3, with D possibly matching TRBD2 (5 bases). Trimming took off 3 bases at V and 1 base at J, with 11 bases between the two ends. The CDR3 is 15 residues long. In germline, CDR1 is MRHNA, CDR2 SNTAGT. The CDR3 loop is CASSEVAGRTDTQYF. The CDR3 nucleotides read TGTGCCAGCAGTGAAGTCGCGGGTCGCACAGATACGCAGTATTTT.

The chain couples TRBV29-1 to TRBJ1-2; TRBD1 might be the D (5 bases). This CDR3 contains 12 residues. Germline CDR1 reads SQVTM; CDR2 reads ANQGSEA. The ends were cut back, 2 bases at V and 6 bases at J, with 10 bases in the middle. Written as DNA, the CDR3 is TGCAGCGTTGAAAGGGGAAGAGATGGCTACACCTTC. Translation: CSVERGRDGYTF.

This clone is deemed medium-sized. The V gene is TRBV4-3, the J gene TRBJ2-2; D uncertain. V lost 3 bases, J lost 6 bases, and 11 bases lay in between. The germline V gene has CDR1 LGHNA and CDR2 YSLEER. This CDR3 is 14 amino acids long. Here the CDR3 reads CASSHVDMAGELFF. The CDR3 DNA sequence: TGCGCCAGCAGCCACGTCGACATGGCCGGGGAGCTGTTTTTT.